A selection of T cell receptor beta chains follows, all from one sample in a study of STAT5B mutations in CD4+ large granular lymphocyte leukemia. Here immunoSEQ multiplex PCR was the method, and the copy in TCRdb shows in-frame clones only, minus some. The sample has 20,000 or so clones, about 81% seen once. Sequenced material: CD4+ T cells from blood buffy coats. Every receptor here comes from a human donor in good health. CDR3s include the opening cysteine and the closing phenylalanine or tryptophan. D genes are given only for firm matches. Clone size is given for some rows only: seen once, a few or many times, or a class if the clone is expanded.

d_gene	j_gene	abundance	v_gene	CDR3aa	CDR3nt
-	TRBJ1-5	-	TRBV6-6	CATWSGASSNQPQHF	TGTGCCACCTGGAGCGGGGCTAGTAGCAATCAGCCCCAGCATTTT
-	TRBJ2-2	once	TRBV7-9	CASSPQTGVTGELFF	TGTGCCAGCAGCCCACAGACCGGGGTGACCGGGGAGCTGTTTTTT
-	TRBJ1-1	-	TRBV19	CASSNWGVRGPTEAFF	TGTGCCAGTAGTAACTGGGGAGTCCGGGGGCCAACTGAAGCTTTCTTT
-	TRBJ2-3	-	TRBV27	CASSLWSTDTQYF	TGTGCCAGCAGTTTATGGAGCACAGATACGCAGTATTTT
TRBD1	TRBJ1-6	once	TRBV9	CASSGPGTGGSPLHF	TGTGCCAGCAGCGGCCCCGGGACAGGGGGTTCACCCCTCCACTTT
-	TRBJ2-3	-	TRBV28	CASRGTQDTQYF	TGTGCCAGCAGGGGCACTCAGGATACGCAGTATTTT
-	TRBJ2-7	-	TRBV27	CASSPTTGPTYEQYF	TGTGCCAGCAGTCCAACGACAGGCCCTACCTACGAGCAGTACTTC
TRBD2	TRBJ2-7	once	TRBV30	CAWSVLAGGTYEQYF	TGTGCCTGGAGTGTACTAGCGGGAGGCACCTACGAGCAGTACTTC
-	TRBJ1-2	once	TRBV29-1	CSVESGNYGYTF	TGCAGCGTTGAAAGTGGTAACTATGGCTACACCTTC
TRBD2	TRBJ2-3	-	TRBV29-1	CSVDARGVRDTQYF	TGCAGCGTTGATGCTCGGGGGGTTAGGGATACGCAGTATTTT
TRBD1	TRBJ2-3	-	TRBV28	CASSPPTGLTDTQYF	TGTGCCAGCAGTCCCCCGACAGGGCTCACAGATACGCAGTATTTT
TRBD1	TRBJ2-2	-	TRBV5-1	CASSPGQGSGGELFF	TGCGCCAGCAGCCCCGGACAGGGGTCCGGCGGGGAGCTGTTTTTT
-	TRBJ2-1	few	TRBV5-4	CASSLGGPRQGNEQFF	TGTGCCAGCAGCTTGGGAGGACCTAGACAAGGCAATGAGCAGTTCTTC
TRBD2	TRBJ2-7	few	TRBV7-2	CASSQTSGSYEQYF	TGTGCCAGCAGCCAGACTAGCGGGAGCTACGAGCAGTACTTC
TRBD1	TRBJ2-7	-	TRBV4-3	CASSQEFPARGYEQYF	TGCGCCAGCAGCCAGGAATTTCCAGCCAGGGGGTACGAGCAGTACTTC
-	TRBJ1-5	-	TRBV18	CASSQGKGQPQHF	TGTGCCAGCTCACAGGGGAAGGGCCAGCCCCAGCATTTT
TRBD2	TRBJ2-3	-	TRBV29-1	CSGSSGGGQDTQYF	TGCAGCGGCTCTAGCGGGGGAGGTCAGGATACGCAGTATTTT
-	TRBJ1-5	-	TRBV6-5	CASSYTTGSDQPQHF	TGTGCCAGCAGTTACACGACAGGCTCGGATCAGCCCCAGCATTTT
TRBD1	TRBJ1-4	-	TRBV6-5	CASSLQGIGEKLFF	TGTGCCAGCAGTCTACAGGGGATTGGTGAAAAACTGTTTTTT
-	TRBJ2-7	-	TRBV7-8	CASSLDGPSYEQYF	TGTGCCAGCAGCTTAGATGGCCCATCCTACGAGCAGTACTTC
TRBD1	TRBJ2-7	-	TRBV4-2	CASSPSQGGSYEQYF	TGTGCCAGCAGCCCGTCACAGGGGGGTTCCTACGAGCAGTACTTC
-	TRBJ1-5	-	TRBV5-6	CASSLSGVGNQPQHF	TGTGCCAGCAGCTTGTCAGGGGTGGGCAATCAGCCCCAGCATTTT
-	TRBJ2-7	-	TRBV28	CASTDAPYEQYF	TGTGCCAGCACTGACGCGCCCTACGAGCAGTACTTC
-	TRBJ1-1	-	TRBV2	CASSVFRGETEAFF	TGTGCCAGCAGTGTTTTCAGGGGCGAAACTGAAGCTTTCTTT